This is a list of T cell receptor beta chains from one sample in a study of T cells in Graves' hyperthyroidism and ophthalmopathy. TCRdb passed the multiplex PCR reads through MiXCR, listing each CDR3 protein once. The data contain 330,000 or so distinct CDR3 sequences, 15% to 20% of them seen just once; the ten biggest clones take up around a sixth. Sequences were obtained from blood. The receptor source for this set is a woman in her thirties or forties with Graves' ophthalmopathy. Each CDR3 is given with its conserved first and last residue. The D gene is left open where the match is weak. The size entry is marked missing in some rows and otherwise reads once, few, many or a size class.

d_call clone_size j_call v_call cdr3_nt cdr3_aa
TRBD1 many TRBJ2-7 TRBV30 TGTGCCTGGAGTCCCACCGGACAGGGTCAATCTTACGAGCAGTACTTC CAWSPTGQGQSYEQYF
. many TRBJ1-1 TRBV9 TGTGCCAGCAGCGTAGGTTCGCGAGTGGGCCCCGAAGCTTTCTTT CASSVGSRVGPEAFF
. . TRBJ2-7 TRBV12-3/TRBV12-4 TGTGCCAGCAGTTCCTCCCGGTGGGCCTACGAGCAGTACTTC CASSSSRWAYEQYF
. . TRBJ1-1 TRBV7-9 TGTGCCAGCAGCTTAGGGTTAGTGGGGGCTCCTGAAGCTTTCTTT CASSLGLVGAPEAFF
TRBD1 many TRBJ2-2 TRBV10-3 TGTGCCATCAGTTTTGGGACAGGAGACACCGGGGAGCTGTTTTTT CAISFGTGDTGELFF
. many TRBJ1-2 TRBV24-1 TGTGCCACCAGTGATTTAGGCAGTAACTATGGCTACACCTTC CATSDLGSNYGYTF
TRBD1 . TRBJ2-5 TRBV12-3/TRBV12-4 TGTGCCAGCAGACCGACAGGGGGCATACAAGAGACCCAGTACTTC CASRPTGGIQETQYF
TRBD2 many TRBJ2-7 TRBV6-1 TGTGCCAGCAGTGAACTGTCGGGAGGGCCTGACGAGCAGTACTTC CASSELSGGPDEQYF
. many TRBJ1-3 TRBV6-2/TRBV6-3 TGTGCCAGCAGTTACAACAGAAGAAACACCATATATTTT CASSYNRRNTIYF
TRBD2 many TRBJ2-2 TRBV12-3/TRBV12-4 TGTGCCAGCAGCCCCGGGACTGGCGGGGGTGGCACCGGGGAGCTGTTTTTT CASSPGTGGGGTGELFF